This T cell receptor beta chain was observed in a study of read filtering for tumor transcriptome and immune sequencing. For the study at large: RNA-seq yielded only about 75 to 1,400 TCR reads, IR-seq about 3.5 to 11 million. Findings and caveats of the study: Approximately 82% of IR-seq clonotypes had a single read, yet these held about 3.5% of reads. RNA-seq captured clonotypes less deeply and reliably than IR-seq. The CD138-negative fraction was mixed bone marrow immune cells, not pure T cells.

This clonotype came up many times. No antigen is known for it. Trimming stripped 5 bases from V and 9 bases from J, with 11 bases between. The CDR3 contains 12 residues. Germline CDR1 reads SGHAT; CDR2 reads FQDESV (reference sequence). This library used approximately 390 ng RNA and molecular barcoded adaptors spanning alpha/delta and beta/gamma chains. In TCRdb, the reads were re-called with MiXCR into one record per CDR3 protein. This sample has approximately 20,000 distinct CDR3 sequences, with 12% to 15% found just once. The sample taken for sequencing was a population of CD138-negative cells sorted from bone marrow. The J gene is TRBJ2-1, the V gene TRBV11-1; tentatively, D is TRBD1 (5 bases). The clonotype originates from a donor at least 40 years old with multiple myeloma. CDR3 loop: CASSRQWVEQFF. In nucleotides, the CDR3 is TGTGCCAGCAGCAGACAGTGGGTTGAGCAGTTCTTC. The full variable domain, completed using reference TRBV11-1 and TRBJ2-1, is EAEVAQSPRYKITEKSQAVAFWCDPISGHATLYWYRQILGQGPELLVQFQDESVVDDSQLPKDRFSAERLKGVDSTLKIQPAELGDSAMYLCASSRQWVEQFFGPGTRLTVL.